The 24 T cell receptor beta chains listed next were all sequenced from one sample in a study of shared clonotypes between healthy human individuals. Naive CD8 cells lacked CD45RO and underwent positive selection for CCR7, leaving out terminally differentiated effector memory CD45RA+ cells. The protocol was immunoSEQ multiplex PCR, while the TCRdb copy is restricted to in-frame clones and leaves out a portion. The sample includes roughly 2.1 million clones, around 93% of them seen just once. The specimen sequenced was naive CD8+ T cells from PBMCs. The receptors shown here come from a man younger than 35 in good health. Some clones in this sample may be carry-over from other donors' samples.

The chain has TRBV5-8 and TRBJ2-3; the match to TRBD2 covers 7 bases. Germline V gene data show CDR1 as SGHTS and CDR2 as YDEGEE. The CDR3 runs to 15 residues. V dropped 6 bases and J dropped 7; count of bases not matched to a gene: 14. CDR3 DNA sequence: TGTGCCAGCACCCTCCCGGGGCGGGAGAGGTATACGCAGTATTTT. Its translation: CASTLPGRERYTQYF.

The V gene is TRBV9, the J gene TRBJ2-3, with a weak D call TRBD1 (5 bases). The CDR3 totals 14 residues. Trimming left V 1 base short and J 4 bases short, with 10 bases between. Germline CDR1 and CDR2: SGDLS and YYNGEE. The CDR3 sequence is CASSVQGFADTQYF. CDR3 nucleotide sequence: TGTGCCAGCAGCGTACAGGGCTTCGCAGATACGCAGTATTTT.

The V and J genes are TRBV27 and TRBJ2-3; 9 nucleotides agree with TRBD2. V was clipped by 3 bases and J by 7 bases; unmatched bases: 11. Germline lookup yields CDR1 MNHEY and CDR2 SMNVEV (reference sequence). The CDR3 consists of 16 residues. CDR3 residues: CASSFVQAGGPYTQYF. CDR3 bases: TGTGCCAGCAGTTTTGTGCAGGCGGGAGGGCCGTATACGCAGTATTTT.

A few counts support this clone. The sample carries other DNA sequences with the same CDR3. The chain recombines TRBV27 with TRBJ2-2; 7 nucleotides align to TRBD1. CDR3 length equals 13 residues. Germline V CDR1 and CDR2: MNHEY, SMNVEV (reference sequence). V shed 2 bases, J shed 6 bases, and the junction held 0 bases outside the gene matches. CDR3 amino acids: CASSLRGPGELFF. As DNA, the CDR3 is TGTGCCAGCAGTTTAAGGGGGCCCGGGGAGCTGTTTTTT.

This clone has only one observation. The CDR3 nucleotides read TGTGCCAGCCCCAGGAAACGAAAAAACATTCAGTACTTC. Its translation is CASPRKRKNIQYF. V gene TRBV21-1 combines with J gene TRBJ2-4; the D call of TRBD1 is as the table states it, not checked on the DNA. TRBV21-1 is described as a pseudogene. This CDR3 contains 13 residues.

The genes are TRBV28 and TRBJ1-5; 9 bases match TRBD1. Trimming removed 11 bases from V and 0 bases from J; junction bases left unmatched: 11. The germline V gene has CDR1 MDHEN and CDR2 SYDVKM. This CDR3 has 16 residues. CDR3 in amino acids: CAAKEDRGHSNQPQHF. In DNA form, the CDR3 reads TGTGCCGCCAAGGAGGACAGGGGCCATAGCAATCAGCCCCAGCATTTT.

This rearrangement joins TRBV7-2 to TRBJ2-7; tentatively, D is TRBD1 (5 bases). This CDR3 comprises 14 residues. V lost 4 bases to trimming and J lost 2 bases, with 12 bases between them. Per germline, CDR1 SGHTA and CDR2 FQGNSA. CDR3 nucleotide sequence: TGTGCCAGCAGCTCCCCCGACAGCCCCTACGAGCAGTACTTC. It codes for CASSSPDSPYEQYF.

The chain joins TRBV9 to TRBJ2-7; 14 bases map to TRBD2. After removal of 4 bases from V and 8 bases from J, the junction contained 8 bases not matched to a gene. Looked up from germline, CDR1 is SGDLS and CDR2 is YYNGEE. The CDR3 has 15 residues. CDR3 sequence reads: CASSPAGLAGEKQYF. As DNA, the CDR3 is TGTGCCAGCAGCCCGGCGGGACTAGCGGGAGAGAAGCAGTACTTC.

This chain links TRBV27 with TRBJ2-7; TRBD1 or TRBD2 may be the D gene (5 bases each). Trimming left V 3 bases short and J 3 bases short, with 18 bases between. The CDR3 totals 16 residues. Per the germline V gene, CDR1 is MNHEY and CDR2 is SMNVEV (reference sequence). CDR3 amino acids: CASSFSAGDQGYEQYF. CDR3 nucleotides: TGTGCCAGCAGTTTTAGTGCCGGGGATCAGGGCTACGAGCAGTACTTC.

The chain joins TRBV27 to TRBJ2-1; D is possibly TRBD2 (6 bases). The CDR3 has 17 residues. Germline CDR1 is MNHEY and CDR2 is SMNVEV (reference sequence). Trimming removed 6 bases at V and 6 bases at J, with 24 bases between. The CDR3 region has the DNA TGTGCCAGCAGCCCGGGGGTATCCAGCATTAGACGCAATGAGCAGTTCTTC. Translation gives CASSPGVSSIRRNEQFF.

V gene TRBV7-9 combines with J gene TRBJ2-1; D perhaps matches TRBD2 (7 bases). The CDR3 sequence is 16 residues long. Trimming cost V 4 bases and J 5 bases, with 18 bases left between them. Germline assignment: CDR1 SEHNR and CDR2 FQNEAQ (reference sequence). CDR3 sequence: CASSSGSGGRDNEQFF. Written as DNA, the CDR3 is TGTGCCAGCAGCTCCGGGTCGGGGGGCCGGGACAATGAGCAGTTCTTC.

The genes are TRBV4-1 and TRBJ1-2; D ambiguous. The V end was cut by 0 bases, the J end by 7 bases, with 18 bases between. Germline CDR1 is MGHRA and CDR2 is YSYEKL. This CDR3 contains 16 residues. CDR3 nucleotide sequence: TGCGCCAGCAGCCAAGATGAGGGTTCGGTGTTAATTGGCTACACCTTC. The encoded protein is CASSQDEGSVLIGYTF.

This chain connects TRBV27 to TRBJ1-5; 7 bases are shared with TRBD1. Unmatched junction bases numbered 15, after V lost 5 bases and J lost 11 bases. Looked up from germline, CDR1 is MNHEY and CDR2 is SMNVEV (reference sequence). The CDR3 contains 15 residues. DNA for the CDR3: TGTGCCAGCAGTCCATACAGGGGCCTATTTGAGGCCCAGCATTTT. Translation gives CASSPYRGLFEAQHF.

This clone was picked up one time. J is TRBJ2-7 and V is TRBV7-9; 11 bases are a match to TRBD2. The CDR3 consists of 16 residues. Germline V gives CDR1 SEHNR, CDR2 FQNEAQ (reference sequence). V shed 5 bases, J shed 5 bases, and the junction held 11 bases outside the gene matches. The DNA for the CDR3 is TGTGCCAGCAGCCCCCCAACGGGACTAGCGGCCCACGAGCAGTACTTC. Encoded protein: CASSPPTGLAAHEQYF.

The chain has TRBV28 and TRBJ2-7; perhaps TRBD1 as D (5 bases). Per the germline V gene, CDR1 is MDHEN and CDR2 is SYDVKM. Trimming shortened V by 2 bases and J by 3 bases, and 17 bases separated the two germline ends. The CDR3 sequence is 16 residues long. CDR3 residues: CASSLTGTMIHYEQYF. CDR3 nucleotides: TGTGCCAGCAGTTTAACAGGAACCATGATCCACTACGAGCAGTACTTC.

The V and J genes are TRBV19 and TRBJ1-1; TRBD1 aligns across 7 bases. Germline CDR1 is LNHDA and CDR2 is SQIVND (reference sequence). CDR3 length: 17 amino acids. V shed 6 bases, J shed 7 bases, and the junction held 20 bases outside the gene matches. Here the CDR3 DNA reads TGTGCCAGTAGGGACTTAAGACAGGGACGACTAGTCGGTGAAGCTTTCTTT. Protein sequence: CASRDLRQGRLVGEAFF.

The rearrangement joins TRBV4-1 to TRBJ2-2; D is possibly TRBD1 or TRBD2 (5 bases each). Trimming took 4 bases from V and 1 from J, leaving 10 bases between them. CDR1 MGHRA and CDR2 YSYEKL come from the germline V gene. The CDR3 totals 15 residues. The CDR3 sequence: CASSPEGLNTGELFF. The CDR3 nucleotides are TGCGCCAGCAGCCCCGAGGGGCTGAACACCGGGGAGCTGTTTTTT.

This clone has only one observation. The rearrangement uses TRBV28 and TRBJ2-3; 9 bases are a match to TRBD2. CDR3 size: 17 residues. The germline V gene has CDR1 MDHEN and CDR2 SYDVKM. The junction had 15 bases not matched to a gene; V was cut back by 6 bases and J by 5 bases. The CDR3 sequence is CASSNRLAGRGVDTQYF. CDR3 coding DNA: TGTGCCAGCAGCAATCGGCTAGCGGGAAGGGGGGTAGATACGCAGTATTTT.

The rearrangement joins TRBV9 to TRBJ2-5; TRBD1 is a possible D gene (6 bases). CDR3 size: 17 residues. CDR1 SGDLS and CDR2 YYNGEE come from the germline V gene. V dropped 0 bases and J dropped 5 bases, with 20 bases sitting between them. The CDR3 sequence: CASSVAVGTIALETQYF. CDR3 bases: TGTGCCAGCAGCGTAGCTGTTGGGACAATAGCCCTGGAGACCCAGTACTTC.

There are a few counts of this clone. V and J are TRBV4-1 and TRBJ1-5; 12 bases align to TRBD1. The germline V gene encodes CDR1 MGHRA and CDR2 YSYEKL. V dropped 0 bases and J dropped 7; count of bases not matched to a gene: 4. The CDR3 consists of 16 residues. In DNA, the CDR3 is TGCGCCAGCAGCCAAGAGACGGGGACAGGGGGCCAGCCCCAGCATTTT. It translates to CASSQETGTGGQPQHF.

The chain is built from TRBV25-1 and TRBJ2-7; D possibly corresponds to TRBD1 (5 bases). The germline gives CDR1 MGHDK, CDR2 SYGVNS. The CDR3 totals 14 residues. V lost 6 bases, J lost 0 bases, and 12 bases lay in between. CDR3 coding DNA: TGTGCCAGCAGCCCACAGGTTTACTCCTACGAGCAGTACTTC. Its translation is CASSPQVYSYEQYF.

This chain links TRBV28 with TRBJ2-1; TRBD2 matches at 11 bases. The CDR3 consists of 16 residues. Losses at the gene ends were 6 bases for V and 2 bases for J; bases not matched to a gene: 6. CDR1 is MDHEN and CDR2 is SYDVKM in the germline V gene. CDR3 sequence: CASRTLGLAAYNEQFF. For the CDR3, the DNA is TGTGCCAGCAGGACGCTGGGACTAGCGGCCTACAATGAGCAGTTCTTC.

J is TRBJ2-7 and V is TRBV9, with a tentative D call TRBD1 (6 bases). This CDR3 is 16 amino acids long. Trimming pared 0 bases from V and 3 bases from J, leaving 16 bases between. The germline CDR1 and CDR2 sequences are SGDLS and YYNGEE. The CDR3: CASSVGGPTGIYEQYF. DNA of the CDR3: TGTGCCAGCAGCGTAGGAGGGCCTACAGGGATCTACGAGCAGTACTTC.

The chain couples TRBV7-9 to TRBJ2-1; 8 bases agree with TRBD1. The CDR3 has 15 residues. V trimming: 3 bases; J trimming: 3 bases; junction bases outside the gene matches: 4. Germline V gene lookup returns CDR1 SEHNR and CDR2 FQNEAQ (reference sequence). CDR3 in DNA: TGTGCCAGCAGCTTGAGGGACAGGAGCTACAATGAGCAGTTCTTC. Translating it yields CASSLRDRSYNEQFF.